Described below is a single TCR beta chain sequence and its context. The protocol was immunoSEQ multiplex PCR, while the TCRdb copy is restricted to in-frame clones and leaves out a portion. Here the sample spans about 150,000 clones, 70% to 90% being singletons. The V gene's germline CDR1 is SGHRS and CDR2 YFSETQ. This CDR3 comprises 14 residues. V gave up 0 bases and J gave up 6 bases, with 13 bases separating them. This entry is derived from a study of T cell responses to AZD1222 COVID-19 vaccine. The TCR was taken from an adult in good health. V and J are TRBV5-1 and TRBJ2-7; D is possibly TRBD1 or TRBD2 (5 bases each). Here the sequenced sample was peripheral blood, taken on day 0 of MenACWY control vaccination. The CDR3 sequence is CASSLAGPVVEQYF. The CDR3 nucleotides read TGCGCCAGCAGCTTGGCGGGGCCAGTCGTCGAGCAGTACTTC.